This T cell receptor beta chain was recorded in a study of molecular identifiers for immune sequencing clone quantification. The overall study: Replicate runs used RNA from roughly 20,000 or 100,000 naive CD8 cells, which was split five ways into aliquots, and four of those aliquots were then sequenced. Study observations and caveats: For effector cells, clones above 20 RNA copies held over 97% of molecules; for naive cells, under 1%. Detection of one spiked Jurkat cell's TCR RNA reportedly worked in about a million naive cells.

Points on this clonotype: Its target is not known.

The CDR3 has 16 amino acids. CDR1 is MNHEY, CDR2 SVGEGT, per germline. With 1 base clipped from V and 6 bases from J, the junction kept 7 bases outside the gene matches. Previously described methods with listed TCR primers produced the bulk TCR libraries. One entry per CDR3 protein, called by TCRdb with MiXCR from the PCR reads. The sample has around 470,000 distinct CDR3 sequences; 20% to 25% are singletons. The source is a human donor in good health. Some libraries in this study had Jurkat cell RNA spiked in. Specimen: naive CD8+ T cells from blood, with Jurkat cell RNA spiked in. Subset specified: FACS-sorted CD8+CD4-CCR7+CD45RA+ naive T cells. The V gene is TRBV6-2 or TRBV6-3, the J gene TRBJ2-2; 8 bases map to TRBD1. In nucleotides, the CDR3 is TGTGCCAGCAGTTACTGGGCAGGGGGCGCCCCCGGGGAGCTGTTTTTT. This sequence encodes CASSYWAGGAPGELFF.